Listed below are T cell receptor beta chains from one sample, sequenced in a study of identical twins. TCRdb re-analysed the 5' RACE reads in MiXCR, keeping a single row per CDR3 protein. The sample holds 450,000 or so distinct CDR3 sequences, around 24% seen once. These data were likewise used in another study, on T cells expressing NK-cell markers.

The specimen was CD4+ T cells sorted from blood. These receptors all stem from a woman between 18 and 30 years old in good health. Both conserved end residues are part of each CDR3. Fields, in order: J gene, clone size, D gene, V gene, CDR3 DNA, CDR3 protein. D genes are given only for firm matches. The size entry is marked missing in some rows and otherwise reads once, few, many or a size class.

TRBJ2-3 NA TRBD1 TRBV20-1 TGCAGTGCACTTGGCGACAGGGGCGGCACAGATACGCAGTATTTT CSALGDRGGTDTQYF
TRBJ2-1 few TRBD2 TRBV20-1 TGCAGTGCTAGAGGGGCTTCGGGACTAGAAAGGAATGAGCAGTTCTTC CSARGASGLERNEQFF
TRBJ2-1 NA TRBD2 TRBV7-8 TGTGCCAGCAGCTTCGAGGGCGGGGGGTATGAGCAGTTCTTC CASSFEGGGYEQFF
TRBJ2-3 NA TRBD2 TRBV12-3/TRBV12-4 TGTTCCAGCAGTTTTCTAGCGGGGGGGAGTAGGGCAGATACGCAGTATTTT CSSSFLAGGSRADTQYF
TRBJ2-3 few NA TRBV2 TGTGCCAGCAGTACCGAAAGCACAGATACGCAGTATTTT CASSTESTDTQYF
TRBJ2-7 many TRBD2 TRBV5-1 TGCGCCAGCAGCAGACTAGCCGGTCCCTACGAGCAGTACTTC CASSRLAGPYEQYF
TRBJ2-2 NA NA TRBV7-3 TGTGCCAGCAGCCCTAGGCGCCCTACGAACACCGGGGAGCTGTTTTTT CASSPRRPTNTGELFF
TRBJ2-2 NA TRBD2 TRBV3-1 TGTGCCAGCAGCCACTTAGCGGGGGGGCCCGGGGAGCTGTTTTTT CASSHLAGGPGELFF
TRBJ1-2 few NA TRBV29-1 TGCAGCGTTGAATATCCGACTGGTTTTGGGGGCTACACCTTC CSVEYPTGFGGYTF
TRBJ1-3 NA NA TRBV10-1 TGCGCCAGCAGTGGGACAGCTGGAAACACCATATATTTT CASSGTAGNTIYF
TRBJ2-3 NA NA TRBV2 TGTGCCAGCAGGGGATACACAGATACGCAGTATTTT CASRGYTDTQYF
TRBJ1-4 few NA TRBV5-1 TGCGCCAGCAGCTTGGAACAGGGATTTAATGAAAAACTGTTTTTT CASSLEQGFNEKLFF
TRBJ2-7 many NA TRBV20-1 TGCAGTGCTAGGGGCCAGACCTACGAGCAGTACTTC CSARGQTYEQYF
TRBJ2-7 NA NA TRBV7-2 TGTGCCAGCAGCGAGGCCCCCGGCCGAATTCCGTACTTC CASSEAPGRIPYF
TRBJ1-1 few NA TRBV15 TGTGCCACCAGCAGAGATTTCGTTGAAGCTTTCTTT CATSRDFVEAFF
TRBJ1-1 few NA TRBV18 TGTGCCAGCTCACCAGAACAGAACACTGAAGCTTTCTTT CASSPEQNTEAFF
TRBJ2-1 few NA TRBV5-1 TGCGCCAGCAGCGGGGGCGGTGTGGCCTCCTACAATGAGCAGTTCTTC CASSGGGVASYNEQFF
TRBJ1-6 few NA TRBV9 TGTGCCAGCAGCGTCCAGGATTCACCCCTCCACTTT CASSVQDSPLHF
TRBJ2-3 NA TRBD2 TRBV6-1 TGTGCCAGCAGCCAAACAGGACTAGCGGGGAATACGCAGTATTTT CASSQTGLAGNTQYF
TRBJ1-2 NA NA TRBV20-1 TGCAGTGCTAGTGTAGAAAATGGCTATGGCTACACCTTC CSASVENGYGYTF
TRBJ2-7 NA TRBD1 TRBV18 TGTGCCAGCTCACCACCGCGGCAGGGGGCTGGGGAGCAGTACTTC CASSPPRQGAGEQYF
TRBJ2-1 few TRBD2 TRBV27 TGTGCCAGCAGTTTATTCGCTAGCGGGGGGGGCAATGAGCAGTTCTTC CASSLFASGGGNEQFF
TRBJ2-2 NA NA TRBV24-1 TGTGTCACCAGTGACCCAGGGACTGCAAACACCGGGGAGCTGTTTTTT CVTSDPGTANTGELFF
TRBJ2-5 NA NA TRBV7-9 TGTGCCAGCAGCTTAGTAGCGGACGGAGAGACCCAGTACTTC CASSLVADGETQYF
TRBJ2-1 NA NA TRBV7-9 TGTGCCAGCAGCTTAATTGCTAGCCTCAATGAGCAGTTCTTC CASSLIASLNEQFF
TRBJ1-3 NA NA TRBV7-3 TGTGCCAGCAGCTCCCAGGGTTCTGGAAACACCATATATTTT CASSSQGSGNTIYF
TRBJ2-2 few NA TRBV3-1 TGTGCCAGCAGCCAAGTATCTTACGGGGAGCTGTTTTTT CASSQVSYGELFF
TRBJ2-1 NA TRBD1 TRBV5-1 TGCGCCAGCAGCGTCCGGGACAGTTGGTCCTACAATGAGCAGTTCTTC CASSVRDSWSYNEQFF
TRBJ1-5 NA NA TRBV6-2/TRBV6-3 TGTGCCAGCAGACTACAGGGATTTAATCAGCCCCAGCATTTT CASRLQGFNQPQHF
TRBJ2-1 NA NA TRBV7-6 TGTGCCAGCAGCTTAAACATCTACAATGAGCAGTTCTTC CASSLNIYNEQFF
TRBJ2-3 NA TRBD1 TRBV5-1 TGCGCCAGCAGCACCGGCGGCAGGGGGCCGCGCACAGATACGCAGTATTTT CASSTGGRGPRTDTQYF
TRBJ2-2 few NA TRBV6-6 TGTGCCAGCAGTTACTCGCCCGGGGAGCTGTTTTTT CASSYSPGELFF
TRBJ2-2 NA NA TRBV12-3/TRBV12-4 TGTGCCAGCTTGAGGCGCACGAACACCGGGGAGCTGTTTTTT CASLRRTNTGELFF
TRBJ2-1 NA NA TRBV5-1 TGCGCCAGCAGCTTTTTAGCTGTTGAGGGGAATGAGCAGTTCTTC CASSFLAVEGNEQFF
TRBJ1-2 few NA TRBV20-1 TGCAGTGCCCTCCCCGGGGAAGGCTACACCTTC CSALPGEGYTF
TRBJ1-1 few NA TRBV29-1 TGCAGCACCTTCAGGGCCAGTAGCACTGAAGCTTTCTTT CSTFRASSTEAFF
TRBJ1-6 few NA TRBV6-1 TGTGCCAGCAGGCCCGGGACGGCCATATCACCCCTCCACTTT CASRPGTAISPLHF